The 7 T cell receptor beta chains below all came from one sample that was sequenced in a study of monozygotic twins with inflammatory bowel disease. TCRdb re-called the 5' RACE reads and catalogs CDR3 proteins one per entry, DNA excluded. Its clone listing holds some 99,000 distinct CDR3 sequences. The source material was blood. Source of these receptors: a human donor with ulcerative colitis or Crohn's disease, or a healthy co-twin of an affected twin (not recorded which).

This chain's CDR3 is CSVEESGSDTEAFF. This chain links TRBV29-1 with TRBJ1-1; TCRdb indicates TRBD1, and absent DNA this call remains unverified. Germline lookup yields CDR1 SQVTM and CDR2 ANQGSEA. The CDR3 length is 14 residues. The entire variable domain, with the rest obtained from reference TRBV29-1 and TRBJ1-1, is as follows: SAVISQKPSRDICQRGTSLTIQCQVDSQVTMMFWYRQQPGQSLTLIATANQGSEATYESGFVIDKFPISRPNLTFSTLTVSNMSPEDSSIYLCSVEESGSDTEAFFGQGTRLTVV.

The chain links TRBV28 to TRBJ2-3. CDR3 size: 14 residues. Germline-derived CDR1 and CDR2 are MDHEN and SYDVKM. The CDR3: CASSFSASTDTQYF.

The rearrangement links TRBV6-1 to TRBJ2-7; the TCRdb call, TRBD1, lacks DNA for checking. Per germline, CDR1 MNHNS and CDR2 SASEGT. The CDR3 extends over 14 amino acids. The CDR3 protein is CASSRSGQSYEQYF.

The chain combines TRBV5-1 with TRBJ2-1. The V gene's germline CDR1 is SGHRS and CDR2 YFSETQ. The CDR3 loop spans 16 amino acids. CDR3 region: CASSYDELSSYNEQFF.

This CDR3 is CASSRPGTGNNEQFF. This rearrangement joins TRBV6-2 or TRBV6-3 to TRBJ2-1; TCRdb's D call of TRBD1 is untestable without DNA. Germline lookup yields CDR1 MNHEY and CDR2 SVGEGT. The CDR3 loop spans 15 amino acids.

The V call is TRBV3-1, the J call TRBJ1-1. There are 13 residues in the CDR3. Germline CDR1 and CDR2: LGHDT and YNNKEL (reference sequence). This CDR3 is CASSSVLDTEAFF.

The chain has TRBV7-2 and TRBJ2-3; TCRdb outputs TRBD1, but without DNA this stays unchecked. CDR1 is SGHTA and CDR2 is FQGNSA in the germline V gene. This CDR3 has 15 residues. The CDR3 is CASSLETGTTDTQYF.